The source of this T cell receptor (beta chain) is a study of T-cell memory formation after mild COVID-19. Researchers used 5'RACE with constant-segment primers to make TCR alpha and TCR beta cDNA libraries that carry sample barcodes and UMIs. TCRdb called the 5' RACE reads again in MiXCR, with one record for every CDR3 protein. This sample has about 400,000 distinct CDR3 sequences, with roughly 18% found just once. The germline CDR1 and CDR2 sequences are KGHSH and LQKENI. This CDR3 comprises 15 residues. The germline V and J ends were trimmed by 2 bases and 4 bases, with 11 bases remaining between them.

This sequence originates from a man between 18 and 35 years old who had mild COVID-19 (a few samples of this study predate the infection). Cell type and time point are not known. The material sequenced was PBMCs or a T cell subset sorted from them (not recorded which). This rearrangement joins TRBV18 to TRBJ1-4; D is unclear. Here the CDR3 reads CASSPDGSRNEKLFF. DNA of the CDR3: TGTGCCAGCTCACCAGACGGCAGCCGTAATGAAAAACTGTTTTTT.